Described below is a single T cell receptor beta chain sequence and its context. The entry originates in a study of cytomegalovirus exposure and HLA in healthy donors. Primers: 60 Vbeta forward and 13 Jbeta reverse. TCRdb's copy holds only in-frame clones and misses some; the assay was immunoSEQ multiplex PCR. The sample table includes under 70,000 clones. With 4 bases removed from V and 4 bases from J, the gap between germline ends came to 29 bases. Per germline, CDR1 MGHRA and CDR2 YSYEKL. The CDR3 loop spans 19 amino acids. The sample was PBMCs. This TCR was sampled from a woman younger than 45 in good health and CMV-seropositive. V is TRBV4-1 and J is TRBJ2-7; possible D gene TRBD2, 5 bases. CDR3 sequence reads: CASSPHPRRARTYFYEQYF. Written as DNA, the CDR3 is TGCGCCAGCAGCCCGCATCCCCGGCGGGCCCGGACCTACTTTTACGAGCAGTACTTC.